The 12 T cell receptor beta chains below all came from one sample that was sequenced in a study of EBV T-cell therapy then PD-1 blockade in nasopharyngeal carcinoma. Libraries were prepared by immunoSEQ multiplex PCR; TCRdb keeps only in-frame clonotypes and omits some of them. The table includes about 22,000 clones, about four fifths detected once. Stated treatment: AdE1-LMPpoly-expanded autologous EBV-specific T-cell therapy followed by anti-PD-1 nivolumab. No antigen is known for these receptors. Sequences were derived from CD8+ T cells from blood, sampled at day -245 from a patient whose treatment included autologous EBV-specific T cells and nivolumab. The origin of the receptors is a man aged 40-50 years with nasopharyngeal carcinoma.

The rearrangement joins TRBV13 to TRBJ2-7, with a possible D match to TRBD2 (6 bases). Germline loops: CDR1 PRHDT, CDR2 FYEKMQ (reference sequence). CDR3 length equals 15 residues. Trimming removed 0 bases at V and 0 bases at J, with 9 bases between. CDR3 DNA: TGTGCCAGCAGCTTAGGGCGGGAAAGCTCCTACGAGCAGTACTTC. Translation: CASSLGRESSYEQYF.

The chain employs TRBV5-1 and TRBJ1-2; tentatively, D is TRBD1 (6 bases). CDR3 length: 16 amino acids. With 3 bases removed from V and 5 bases from J, the gap between germline ends came to 20 bases. Germline V lookup: CDR1 SGHRS, CDR2 YFSETQ. Here the CDR3 DNA reads TGCGCCAGCAGCTCGGATACCCCTTGGACAGAGTATGGCTACACCTTC. It yields the protein CASSSDTPWTEYGYTF.

Only one count was recorded for this clone. CDR3 DNA: TGTGCCAGTAGTACCTCGTTGGGAACCTATAATTCACCCCTCCACTTT. Translating it yields CASSTSLGTYNSPLHF. The chain recombines TRBV19 with TRBJ1-6, with D unresolved. CDR1 and CDR2 from the germline V gene are LNHDA and SQIVND (reference sequence). This CDR3 spans 16 amino acids. The germline V and J ends were trimmed by 4 bases and 2 bases, with 12 bases remaining between them. Using reference TRBV19 and TRBJ1-6 for the parts outside the CDR3, the full variable domain is DGGITQSPKYLFRKEGQNVTLSCEQNLNHDAMYWYRQDPGQGLRLIYYSQIVNDFQKGDIAEGYSVSREKKESFPLTVTSAQKNPTAFYLCASSTSLGTYNSPLHFGNGTRLTVT.

The V gene is TRBV2, the J gene TRBJ1-1; D remains unclear. CDR1 SNHLY and CDR2 FYNNEI come from the germline V gene. This CDR3 has 10 residues. V lost 5 bases, J lost 8 bases, and 6 bases lay in between. The CDR3 DNA sequence: TGTGCCAGCAGTATAGGGGAAGCTTTCTTT. It is translated as CASSIGEAFF.

The chain combines TRBV6-5 with TRBJ2-3; D is unclear. V lost 2 bases and J lost 6, with 12 bases in between. This CDR3 has 14 residues. Germline CDR1 is MNHEY and CDR2 is SVGAGI. CDR3 nucleotides: TGTGCCAGCAGTTACAGCCCCGGCAGGGATACGCAGTATTTT. This encodes CASSYSPGRDTQYF.

This chain uses TRBV5-5 with TRBJ1-1; 9 bases agree with TRBD1. Looked up from germline, CDR1 is SGHKS and CDR2 is YYEKEE (reference sequence). There are 14 residues in the CDR3. The junction had 3 bases not matched to a gene; V was cut back by 2 bases and J by 4 bases. The CDR3 loop reads CASSFTGGSTEAFF. As DNA, the CDR3 is TGTGCCAGCAGCTTTACAGGGGGCTCCACTGAAGCTTTCTTT.

The chain has TRBV24-1 and TRBJ1-1; 9 bases match TRBD1. V trimming: 9 bases; J trimming: 5 bases; junction bases outside the gene matches: 6. This CDR3 has 13 residues. Looked up from germline, CDR1 is KGHDR and CDR2 is SFDVKD. The CDR3 region is CATRGQGWTEAFF. CDR3 coding DNA: TGTGCCACCCGAGGACAGGGGTGGACTGAAGCTTTCTTT.

The rearrangement joins TRBV4-1 to TRBJ2-1, with TRBD2 matching over 9 bases. There are 16 residues in the CDR3. V lost 0 bases and J lost 3; bases outside the gene matches: 3. Germline V gene sequence: CDR1 MGHRA, CDR2 YSYEKL. The CDR3 DNA is TGCGCCAGCAGCCAAGATCTAGCGGGGAACTACAATGAGCAGTTCTTC. Translation: CASSQDLAGNYNEQFF.

The chain combines TRBV4-1 with TRBJ2-7, with a possible D match to TRBD1 (6 bases). Germline CDR1 and CDR2: MGHRA and YSYEKL. CDR3 size: 14 residues. The germline V and J ends were trimmed by 1 base and 2 bases, with 9 bases remaining between them. DNA for the CDR3: TGCGCCAGCAGCCAAGTTGGACAGACCTACGAGCAGTACTTC. It codes for CASSQVGQTYEQYF.

This chain joins TRBV27 and TRBJ1-6; D might be TRBD1 (5 bases). Looked up from germline, CDR1 is MNHEY and CDR2 is SMNVEV (reference sequence). Trimming left V 2 bases short and J 10 bases short, with 15 bases between. CDR3 size: 15 residues. The CDR3 DNA follows: TGTGCCAGCAGTTTACGTTCCGGGGGAGGCTCACCCCTCCACTTT. As protein: CASSLRSGGGSPLHF.

The chain uses TRBV14 and TRBJ2-3; tentative D call: TRBD2 (5 bases). Trimming shortened V by 4 bases and J by 2 bases, and 19 bases separated the two germline ends. Germline V gene sequence: CDR1 SGHDN, CDR2 FVKESK. The CDR3 sequence is 17 residues long. The CDR3 DNA reads as TGTGCCAGCAGCCGAGCGGAGGTGGGTCATCCCACAGATACGCAGTATTTT. As protein: CASSRAEVGHPTDTQYF.

V is TRBV7-9 and J is TRBJ2-3, with 7 bases fitting TRBD2. The J segment lost 2 bases and the V segment lost 5 bases, leaving 10 bases of the junction unmatched. Per the germline V gene, CDR1 is SEHNR and CDR2 is FQNEAQ (reference sequence). CDR3 size: 16 residues. The CDR3 nucleotides read TGTGCCAGCAGCCCCGTCCGCGGGAGATACACAGATACGCAGTATTTT. Its translation: CASSPVRGRYTDTQYF.